This is a list of T cell receptor beta chains from one sample in a study of spatial heterogeneity in lung cancer. TCRdb analysed the 5' RACE reads with MiXCR anew, one entry per CDR3 protein. Of about 48,000 distinct CDR3 sequences listed, roughly 5% are singletons. This material consisted of PBMCs, taken at surgery. The receptors originated from a male donor with early-stage non-small cell lung cancer. Both conserved end residues are part of each CDR3. Fields, in order: V gene, J gene, clone size, D gene, CDR3 DNA, CDR3 protein. A D gene is named only where the DNA matches it firmly. Some rows mark clone size as missing; the rest say once, few, many or name a class of expanded clone.

v_call: TRBV28; j_call: TRBJ2-5; clone_size: many; d_call: .; cdr3_nt: TGTGCCTCTCATACCCCCGGGACTGGCGAAGAGACCCAGTACTTC; cdr3_aa: CASHTPGTGEETQYF
v_call: TRBV7-9; j_call: TRBJ1-6; clone_size: many; d_call: .; cdr3_nt: TGTGCCAGCAGCTTGGGTCTACCCACCTATAATTCACCCCTCCACTTT; cdr3_aa: CASSLGLPTYNSPLHF
v_call: TRBV25-1; j_call: TRBJ1-6; clone_size: many; d_call: .; cdr3_nt: TGTGCCAGCAGTACCAATGACAGGACCTCCTATAATTCACCCCTCCACTTT; cdr3_aa: CASSTNDRTSYNSPLHF
v_call: TRBV6-5; j_call: TRBJ1-1; clone_size: many; d_call: .; cdr3_nt: TGTGCCAGCAGGGAAGGGGTCCCCCGGGACACTGAAGCTTTCTTT; cdr3_aa: CASREGVPRDTEAFF
v_call: TRBV5-1; j_call: TRBJ1-2; clone_size: many; d_call: .; cdr3_nt: TGCGCCAGCAGCTTGACAGACAAGACAAATAACTATGGCTACACCTTC; cdr3_aa: CASSLTDKTNNYGYTF
v_call: TRBV3-1; j_call: TRBJ2-1; clone_size: few; d_call: TRBD2; cdr3_nt: TGTGCCAGCAGCCAAGGGCTAGCGGGAGAAGGCAATGAGCAGTTCTTC; cdr3_aa: CASSQGLAGEGNEQFF
v_call: TRBV2; j_call: TRBJ2-1; clone_size: many; d_call: TRBD1; cdr3_nt: TGTGCCAGCAGCCCCGGGACAGGGTACCGTGAGCAGTTCTTC; cdr3_aa: CASSPGTGYREQFF
v_call: TRBV29-1; j_call: TRBJ2-3; clone_size: many; d_call: .; cdr3_nt: TGCAGCGCTAGAGGGCTAGGCACAGATACGCAGTATTTT; cdr3_aa: CSARGLGTDTQYF
v_call: TRBV6-5; j_call: TRBJ1-4; clone_size: many; d_call: TRBD1; cdr3_nt: TGTGCCAGCAGCCGCGACAGGGGCGTAGAAAAACTGTTTTTT; cdr3_aa: CASSRDRGVEKLFF
v_call: TRBV11-2; j_call: TRBJ2-5; clone_size: many; d_call: .; cdr3_nt: TGTGCCAGCAGCTTAGGGGCTAGCTTGGGAGAGACCCAGTACTTC; cdr3_aa: CASSLGASLGETQYF
v_call: TRBV12-5; j_call: TRBJ2-7; clone_size: many; d_call: .; cdr3_nt: TGTGCTAGTGGTTCCAAATTAATCTCCCGAGGGCCGGGGGAGCAGTACTTC; cdr3_aa: CASGSKLISRGPGEQYF
v_call: TRBV5-1; j_call: TRBJ1-1; clone_size: many; d_call: .; cdr3_nt: TGCGCCAGCAGCAGGTGGACCCTAGACACTGAAGCTTTCTTT; cdr3_aa: CASSRWTLDTEAFF
v_call: TRBV10-2; j_call: TRBJ1-1; clone_size: .; d_call: .; cdr3_nt: TGCGCCAGCAGTGAGTGGGGGGATACTGAAGCTTTCTTT; cdr3_aa: CASSEWGDTEAFF
v_call: TRBV28; j_call: TRBJ1-5; clone_size: many; d_call: .; cdr3_nt: TGTGCCAGCCGGTCGGGCCATCAGCCCCAGCATTTT; cdr3_aa: CASRSGHQPQHF
v_call: TRBV4-1; j_call: TRBJ1-5; clone_size: many; d_call: .; cdr3_nt: TGCGCCAGCAGCCAAGATTGGGGCAATCAGCCCCAGCATTTT; cdr3_aa: CASSQDWGNQPQHF
v_call: TRBV5-1; j_call: TRBJ1-1; clone_size: .; d_call: .; cdr3_nt: TGCGCCAGCGGCCAGGGCAACATGAACACTGAAGCTTTCTTT; cdr3_aa: CASGQGNMNTEAFF
v_call: TRBV7-9; j_call: TRBJ2-5; clone_size: many; d_call: .; cdr3_nt: TGTGCCAGCTCCGACCTCCGTGGGTCCCAAGAGACCCAGTACTTC; cdr3_aa: CASSDLRGSQETQYF
v_call: TRBV7-2; j_call: TRBJ1-4; clone_size: .; d_call: .; cdr3_nt: TGTGCCAGCAGCTTAGGCGTTGCAACTAATGAAAAACTGTTTTTT; cdr3_aa: CASSLGVATNEKLFF
v_call: TRBV9; j_call: TRBJ2-5; clone_size: many; d_call: TRBD1; cdr3_nt: TGTGCCAGCAGCTACCTTCCCTCAGGGGGAGAGACCCAGTACTTC; cdr3_aa: CASSYLPSGGETQYF
v_call: TRBV11-2; j_call: TRBJ2-4; clone_size: many; d_call: TRBD1; cdr3_nt: TGTGCCAGCAGCTTAAACAGGGGCAAAAACATTCAGTACTTC; cdr3_aa: CASSLNRGKNIQYF
v_call: TRBV12-3/TRBV12-4; j_call: TRBJ1-1; clone_size: many; d_call: .; cdr3_nt: TGTGCCAGCATCACGGACGTTAAGACTGAAGCTTTCTTT; cdr3_aa: CASITDVKTEAFF